The sequence of this TCR beta chain was determined in a study of neoadjuvant anti-PD-1 for oral cavity cancer. Study background: Before surgery, most patients got three to four biweekly 3 mg/kg nivolumab doses. General study points: Only three patients per response group were TCR-analyzed; validation needed. Treg/Th17 ratio rose with pretreatment blood and fell with post-treatment tumor TCRbeta clonality.

Blood cells were analyzed directly, without culture or expansion. CDR1 is SNHLY and CDR2 is FYNNEI in the germline V gene. The CDR3 loop spans 13 amino acids. V lost 4 bases and J 3 bases, leaving 6 bases between the germline ends. About this clone itself: Its antigen is still unknown.

The table came from immunoSEQ multiplex PCR; TCRdb's copy has only in-frame clones and leaves some out. The sample lists thousands of clones, around 76% occurring once. This clonotype was obtained from a person between 40 and 85 years old with oral cavity squamous cell carcinoma. This chain joins TRBV2 and TRBJ2-2, with D possibly being TRBD2 (5 bases). Sample: PBMCs, taken before nivolumab (anti-PD-1) treatment. CDR3 amino acids: CASSGGYTGELFF. CDR3 coding DNA: TGTGCCAGCAGTGGAGGGTACACCGGGGAGCTGTTTTTT.